One sample yielded the 18 T cell receptor beta chains listed below, sequenced in a study of shared clonotypes between healthy human individuals. Sequenced by immunoSEQ multiplex PCR; TCRdb stores in-frame clones only, minus some. The profile shows some 2 million clones, about 94% of them singletons. Terminally differentiated effector memory CD45RA+ cells were left out of the naive CD8 fraction, which was CD45RO-negative and positively selected for CCR7. The sequenced sample was naive CD8+ T cells sorted from blood. Every receptor here comes from a man between 18 and 35 years old in good health.

In its sample, this clone was seen once. This chain uses TRBV7-2 with TRBJ2-7, with D perhaps TRBD1 or TRBD2 (5 bases each). Trimming removed 0 bases at V and 3 bases at J, with 21 bases between. CDR1 is SGHTA and CDR2 is FQGNSA in the germline V gene. The CDR3 runs 18 residues. The CDR3 nucleotides are TGTGCCAGCAGCTTAGCCGGAGAGGGTTTCGAGGGGCTCTACGAGCAGTACTTC. Translating gives CASSLAGEGFEGLYEQYF. The full variable domain, completed using reference TRBV7-2 and TRBJ2-7, is GAGVSQSPSNKVTEKGKDVELRCDPISGHTALYWYRQSLGQGLEFLIYFQGNSAPDKSGLPSDRFSAERTGGSVSTLTIQRTQQEDSAVYLCASSLAGEGFEGLYEQYFGPGTRLTVT.

This sequence joins TRBV30 and TRBJ2-1; D not certain. CDR1 is GTSNPN, CDR2 SVGIG, per germline (reference sequence). CDR3 size: 17 residues. V was trimmed by 2 bases and J by 2 bases, leaving 19 bases between them. The CDR3 loop reads CAWSLSTGRNPYNEQFF. The CDR3 bases are TGTGCCTGGAGTCTGAGCACCGGACGGAATCCCTACAATGAGCAGTTCTTC.

The chain joins TRBV27 to TRBJ1-5; no firm D call. V lost 3 bases and J 2 bases, leaving 23 bases between the germline ends. The V gene's germline CDR1 is MNHEY and CDR2 SMNVEV (reference sequence). CDR3 size: 19 residues. The CDR3 sequence: CASSFEGRTDPLGNQPQHF. CDR3 DNA: TGTGCCAGCAGTTTCGAAGGGAGAACCGACCCATTGGGCAATCAGCCCCAGCATTTT.

The V and J genes are TRBV21-1 and TRBJ2-7; the DNA was not compared with TRBD1, the D call given in the table. TRBV21-1 counts as a pseudogene. The CDR3 is 16 amino acids. The CDR3 DNA reads TGTGCCAGCAGCTTCATAAAGAGGGGACAGGACCACGAGCAGTACTTC. Amino acid sequence: CASSFIKRGQDHEQYF.

The V gene is TRBV28, the J gene TRBJ2-2; D is unclear. This CDR3 spans 16 amino acids. Between the trimmed V and J ends, which lost 1 base and 3 bases, there was a span of 12 bases. Germline CDR1 MDHEN, CDR2 SYDVKM. The CDR3 DNA reads as TGTGCCAGCAGTTTATTGGGTAGTCCTTACACCGGGGAGCTGTTTTTT. This encodes CASSLLGSPYTGELFF.

V and J are TRBV7-9 and TRBJ2-1, with TRBD2 matching over 7 bases. J lost 0 bases, V lost 5 bases, and 7 bases had no gene match. Per the germline V gene, CDR1 is SEHNR and CDR2 is FQNEAQ (reference sequence). The CDR3 length is 16 residues. CDR3 in amino acids: CASSGGSGYSYNEQFF. In DNA form, the CDR3 reads TGTGCCAGCAGCGGGGGTAGCGGGTACTCCTACAATGAGCAGTTCTTC.

V gene TRBV5-6 combines with J gene TRBJ2-1; D unresolved. Germline CDR1 SGHDT, CDR2 YYEEEE. With 5 bases removed from V and 4 bases from J, the gap between germline ends came to 10 bases. The CDR3 extends over 13 amino acids. CDR3 coding DNA: TGTGCCAGCAGACATGACCTATACAATGAGCAGTTCTTC. It encodes CASRHDLYNEQFF. Looking up the rest from reference TRBV5-6 and TRBJ2-1 gives the full variable domain: DAGVTQSPTHLIKTRGQQVTLRCSPKSGHDTVSWYQQALGQGPQFIFQYYEEEERQRGNFPDRFSGHQFPNYSSELNVNALLLGDSALYLCASRHDLYNEQFFGPGTRLTVL.

The table lists this clone with a few counts. In DNA form, the CDR3 reads TGTGCCAGCAGTTGGCTAACGAACACCGGGGAGCTGTTTTTT. Translating gives CASSWLTNTGELFF. The chain couples TRBV7-9 to TRBJ2-2; D ambiguous. V lost 6 bases and J lost 0, with 8 bases in between. Germline CDR1 SEHNR, CDR2 FQNEAQ (reference sequence). The CDR3 is 14 residues long.

V gene TRBV28 combines with J gene TRBJ2-5; D is unclear. V lost 2 bases to trimming and J lost 4 bases, with 8 bases between them. Germline CDR1 MDHEN, CDR2 SYDVKM. CDR3 length: 13 amino acids. The CDR3 here is CASSLEVGETQYF. In DNA, the CDR3 is TGTGCCAGCAGTTTAGAGGTGGGAGAGACCCAGTACTTC. Filled out from reference TRBV28 and TRBJ2-5, the complete variable domain reads DVKVTQSSRYLVKRTGEKVFLECVQDMDHENMFWYRQDPGLGLRLIYFSYDVKMKEKGDIPEGYSVSREKKERFSLILESASTNQTSMYLCASSLEVGETQYFGPGTRLLVL.

V is TRBV5-1 and J is TRBJ1-5; D gene ambiguous. The germline V gene has CDR1 SGHRS and CDR2 YFSETQ. The V and J ends lost 4 bases and 4 bases respectively, with 12 bases between them. This CDR3 region has 14 residues. The CDR3 DNA reads TGCGCCAGCAGCCTCAGGCCTGAAAATCAGCCCCAGCATTTT. Residues: CASSLRPENQPQHF. The variable domain in full, with the rest retrieved from reference TRBV5-1 and TRBJ1-5, is KAGVTQTPRYLIKTRGQQVTLSCSPISGHRSVSWYQQTPGQGLQFLFEYFSETQRNKGNFPGRFSGRQFSNSRSEMNVSTLELGDSALYLCASSLRPENQPQHFGDGTRLSIL.

The V and J genes are TRBV5-6 and TRBJ2-5, with D uncertain. Germline V gene sequence: CDR1 SGHDT, CDR2 YYEEEE. The CDR3 extends over 16 amino acids. V lost 5 bases and J 10 bases, leaving 27 bases between the germline ends. This chain's CDR3 is CASSPRGLTPSFRQYF. Here the CDR3 DNA reads TGTGCCAGCAGTCCGAGAGGATTGACCCCAAGTTTTCGCCAGTACTTC.

This sequence joins TRBV28 and TRBJ1-2; 7 bases match TRBD1. After removal of 3 bases from V and 1 base from J, the junction contained 8 bases not matched to a gene. Germline V CDR1 and CDR2: MDHEN, SYDVKM. There are 16 residues in the CDR3. CDR3 sequence: CASSLEGARGNYGYTF. DNA for the CDR3: TGTGCCAGCAGTTTGGAGGGGGCGAGGGGTAACTATGGCTACACCTTC.

J is TRBJ2-2 and V is TRBV6-5, with TRBD1 matching 8 bases. Per germline, CDR1 MNHEY and CDR2 SVGAGI. With V trimmed by 2 bases and J by 3 bases, 5 bases remained unmatched. CDR3 length: 16 amino acids. The CDR3 coding sequence is TGTGCCAGCAGTTACCTCGGACAGGGAGACACCGGGGAGCTGTTTTTT. It codes for CASSYLGQGDTGELFF.

This clone was found once. The chain employs TRBV29-1 and TRBJ1-2; D is perhaps TRBD1 (5 bases). The germline CDR1 and CDR2 sequences are SQVTM and ANQGSEA. Trimming stripped 5 bases from V and 1 base from J, with 11 bases between. The CDR3 extends over 13 amino acids. The CDR3: CSVKGPVNYGYTF. CDR3 nucleotides: TGCAGCGTTAAGGGACCGGTTAACTATGGCTACACCTTC.

This clone was found a few times. This chain uses TRBV10-3 with TRBJ1-6; D is ambiguous. Germline CDR1 reads ENHRY; CDR2 reads SYGVKD. This CDR3 has 13 residues. Trimming pared 1 base from V and 10 bases from J, leaving 8 bases between. The CDR3 DNA reads as TGTGCCATCAGTGAGTTTGGGGAATCACCCCTCCACTTT. Its protein is CAISEFGESPLHF.

The gene calls are TRBV7-8 and TRBJ2-3; D is possibly TRBD2 (5 bases). The germline V and J ends were trimmed by 5 bases and 1 base, with 16 bases remaining between them. Germline-derived CDR1 and CDR2 are SGHVS and FQNEAQ. The CDR3 extends over 16 amino acids. The CDR3 DNA follows: TGTGCCAGCAGCCCACCCTGGGGAGATGGCACAGATACGCAGTATTTT. It is translated as CASSPPWGDGTDTQYF.

The chain combines TRBV19 with TRBJ2-6; perhaps TRBD1 as D (5 bases). Germline-derived CDR1 and CDR2 are LNHDA and SQIVND (reference sequence). The CDR3 length is 16 residues. V lost 7 bases, J lost 2 bases, and 15 bases lay in between. The CDR3 DNA is TGTGCCAGTACCATAGGTGGGGCCCCTGGGGCCAACGTCCTGACTTTC. This codes for CASTIGGAPGANVLTF.

This chain uses TRBV14 with TRBJ2-7; D unresolved. The germline V gene has CDR1 SGHDN and CDR2 FVKESK. CDR3 length: 13 amino acids. Trimming removed 6 bases at V and 0 bases at J, with 9 bases between. The CDR3 DNA reads TGTGCCAGCAGGAGGAACCCCTCCTACGAGCAGTACTTC. Translation: CASRRNPSYEQYF. The full variable domain, its missing parts supplied by reference TRBV14 and TRBJ2-7, is EAGVTQFPSHSVIEKGQTVTLRCDPISGHDNLYWYRRVMGKEIKFLLHFVKESKQDESGMPNNRFLAERTGGTYSTLKVQPAELEDSGVYFCASRRNPSYEQYFGPGTRLTVT.